Listed here are 10 T cell receptor beta chains from one sample, sequenced in a study of cytomegalovirus exposure and HLA in healthy donors. TCRdb's table, derived via immunoSEQ multiplex PCR, lists solely in-frame clones and lacks some. The sample consists of tens of thousands of clones, roughly 94% of them appearing once. The sequenced sample was PBMCs. These receptors were obtained from a man aged 18 to 30 in good health and CMV-seropositive.

The rearrangement uses TRBV9 and TRBJ2-6, with TRBD1 matching 7 bases. V lost 4 bases, J lost 2 bases, and 6 bases stayed unmatched. The germline gives CDR1 SGDLS, CDR2 YYNGEE. The CDR3 loop spans 16 amino acids. DNA for the CDR3: TGTGCCAGCAGCTTATCAACAGGGGCTGGGGCCAACGTCCTGACTTTC. Translating gives CASSLSTGAGANVLTF. The full variable domain, in which reference TRBV9 and TRBJ2-6 provide the parts outside the CDR3, is DSGVTQTPKHLITATGQRVTLRCSPRSGDLSVYWYQQSLDQGLQFLIQYYNGEERAKGNILERFSAQQFPDLHSELNLSSLELGDSALYFCASSLSTGAGANVLTFGAGSRLTVL.

The chain combines TRBV2 with TRBJ2-3, with 7 bases identical to TRBD2. Germline values: CDR1 SNHLY, CDR2 FYNNEI. This CDR3 has 11 residues. The V and J ends lost 8 bases and 4 bases, in that order; junction bases with no gene match: 0. This CDR3 reads CASAGADTQYF. The CDR3 bases are TGTGCCAGCGCGGGGGCAGATACGCAGTATTTT.

CDR3 DNA sequence: TGCGCCAGCAGTGAGGTGGACTTTGAGACCCAGTACTTC. It yields the protein CASSEVDFETQYF. This chain links TRBV10-2 with TRBJ2-5; D may be TRBD2 (5 bases). Per germline, CDR1 WSHSY and CDR2 SAAADI. This CDR3 has 13 amino acids. Trimming pared 2 bases from V and 5 bases from J, leaving 9 bases between.

This chain's CDR3 is CASSFSTSGGGETQYF. CDR3 sequence (DNA): TGCGCCAGCAGCTTCAGTACTAGCGGGGGAGGGGAGACCCAGTACTTC. J is TRBJ2-5 and V is TRBV5-1; TRBD2 agrees at 11 bases. This CDR3 has 16 residues. CDR1 SGHRS and CDR2 YFSETQ come from the germline V gene. J gave up 5 bases and V 2 bases, and 8 bases lay outside the gene matches.

The chain's CDR3 is CASSAGLAGGKEQFF. DNA for the CDR3: TGTGCCAGCTCGGCCGGGCTAGCGGGAGGGAAGGAGCAGTTCTTC. The J gene is TRBJ2-1, the V gene TRBV25-1; 12 bases line up with TRBD2. The V and J ends lost 8 bases and 10 bases, in that order; junction bases with no gene match: 12. This CDR3 region has 15 residues. CDR1 and CDR2 (germline): MGHDK, SYGVNS.

The J gene is TRBJ2-7, the V gene TRBV6-6; TRBD2 matches 13 bases. This CDR3 has 14 amino acids. Trimming removed 5 bases from V and 6 bases from J; junction bases left unmatched: 4. CDR1 MNHNY and CDR2 SVGAGI come from the germline V gene (reference sequence). The CDR3 spells CASSRTSGRGEQYF. DNA for the CDR3: TGTGCCAGCAGTCGGACTAGCGGGAGAGGCGAGCAGTACTTC.

The chain recombines TRBV2 with TRBJ2-1; TRBD2 matches at 9 bases. The CDR3 loop spans 16 amino acids. V gave up 6 bases and J gave up 3 bases; unmatched junction bases: 9. Germline V CDR1 and CDR2: SNHLY, FYNNEI. The CDR3 DNA follows: TGTGCCAGCAGCGACGGTAGCGGGAGTGTCTACAATGAGCAGTTCTTC. Its translation: CASSDGSGSVYNEQFF.

The chain combines TRBV30 with TRBJ2-2; D not certain. Germline loops: CDR1 GTSNPN, CDR2 SVGIG (reference sequence). CDR3 size: 13 residues. Trimming left V 0 bases short and J 8 bases short, with 10 bases between. DNA of the CDR3: TGTGCCTGGAGTGTGGTGCGTCCGGGGGAGCTGTTTTTT. Residues: CAWSVVRPGELFF.

The chain links TRBV9 to TRBJ1-1; 7 bases fit TRBD1. The CDR3 has 13 amino acids. Germline V gives CDR1 SGDLS, CDR2 YYNGEE. Losses at the gene ends were 3 bases for V and 4 bases for J; bases not matched to a gene: 3. The CDR3 bases are TGTGCCAGCAGCGCGGGACAGACCACTGAAGCTTTCTTT. Translation gives CASSAGQTTEAFF.

J is TRBJ2-4 and V is TRBV5-1; 10 bases line up with TRBD1. This CDR3 has 14 residues. Germline CDR1 SGHRS, CDR2 YFSETQ. With V trimmed by 4 bases and J by 8 bases, 6 bases remained unmatched. CDR3 sequence: CASSMGQGIDIQYF. The CDR3 nucleotides read TGCGCCAGCAGCATGGGACAGGGGATAGACATTCAGTACTTC.